This T cell receptor beta chain was sequenced in a study of long-term antiretroviral therapy in people with HIV. Looking at the study overall: It was about a decade after the earliest samples that the 2015 immediate-ART recommendation appeared.

About this clone: Its specificity is unknown.

Survey-level immunoSEQ v3.0 assays were run. A per-sample goal of roughly 40,000-55,000 T-cell genomes was targeted by sequencing. Generated by immunoSEQ multiplex PCR, the TCRdb table keeps only in-frame clones and is missing some. The sample comprises 25,000 to 35,000 clones, around four fifths of which are singletons, and more than 7.5% rests with the top ten. The CDR3 loop spans 13 amino acids. Per germline, CDR1 MNHEY and CDR2 SMNVEV (reference sequence). Between the trimmed V and J ends, which lost 5 bases and 2 bases, there was a span of 10 bases. Whole-study findings and limits: Following ART, diversity rose but still fell short of transplant donor controls. Clones that had undergone expansion before ART prevailed in the repertoire throughout all time points.

The chain joins TRBV27 to TRBJ2-7; D unresolved. This sequence originates from a man aged 25 to 45 with HIV. The starting material was unsorted PBMCs, obtained 2.7 to 2.8 years after starting antiretroviral therapy. CDR3 sequence: CASSLQEPYEQYF. Written as DNA, the CDR3 is TGTGCCAGCAGTCTTCAGGAGCCCTACGAGCAGTACTTC.